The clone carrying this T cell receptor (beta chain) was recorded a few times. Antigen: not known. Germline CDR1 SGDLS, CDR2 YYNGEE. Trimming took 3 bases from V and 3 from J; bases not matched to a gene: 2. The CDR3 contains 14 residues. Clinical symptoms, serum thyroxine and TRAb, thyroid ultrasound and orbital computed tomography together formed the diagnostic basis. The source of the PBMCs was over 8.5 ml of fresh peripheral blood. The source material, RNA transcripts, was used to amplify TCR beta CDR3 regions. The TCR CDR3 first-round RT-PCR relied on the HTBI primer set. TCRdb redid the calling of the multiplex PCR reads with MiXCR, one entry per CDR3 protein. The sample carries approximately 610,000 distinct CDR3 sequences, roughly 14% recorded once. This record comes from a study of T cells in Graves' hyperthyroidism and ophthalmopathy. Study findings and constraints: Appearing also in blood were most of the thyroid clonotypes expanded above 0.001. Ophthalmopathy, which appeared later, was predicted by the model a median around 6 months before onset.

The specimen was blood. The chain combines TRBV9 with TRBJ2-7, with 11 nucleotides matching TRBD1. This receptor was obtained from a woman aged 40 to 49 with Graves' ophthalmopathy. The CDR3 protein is CASSAGQGDYEQYF. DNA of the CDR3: TGTGCCAGCAGCGCGGGACAGGGGGACTACGAGCAGTACTTC.